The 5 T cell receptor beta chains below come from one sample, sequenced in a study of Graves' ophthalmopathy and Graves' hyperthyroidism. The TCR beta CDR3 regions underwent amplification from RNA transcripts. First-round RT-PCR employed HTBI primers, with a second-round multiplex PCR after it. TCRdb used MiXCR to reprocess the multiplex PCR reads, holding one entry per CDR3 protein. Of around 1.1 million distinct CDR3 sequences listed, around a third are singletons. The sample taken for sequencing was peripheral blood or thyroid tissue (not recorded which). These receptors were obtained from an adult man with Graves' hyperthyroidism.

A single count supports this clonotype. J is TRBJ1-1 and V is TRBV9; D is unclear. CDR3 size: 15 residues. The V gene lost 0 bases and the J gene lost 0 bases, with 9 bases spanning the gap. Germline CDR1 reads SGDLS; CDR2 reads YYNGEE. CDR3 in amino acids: CASSVGSGVNTEAFF. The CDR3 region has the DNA TGTGCCAGCAGCGTAGGGTCCGGGGTGAACACTGAAGCTTTCTTT.

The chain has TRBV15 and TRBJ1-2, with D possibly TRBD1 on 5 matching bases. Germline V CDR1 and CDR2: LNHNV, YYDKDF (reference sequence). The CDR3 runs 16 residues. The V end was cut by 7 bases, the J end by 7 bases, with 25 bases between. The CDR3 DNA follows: TGTGCCACCACCTCTCAACTACAGGTTGGCGCGATTGGCTACACCTTC. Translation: CATTSQLQVGAIGYTF.

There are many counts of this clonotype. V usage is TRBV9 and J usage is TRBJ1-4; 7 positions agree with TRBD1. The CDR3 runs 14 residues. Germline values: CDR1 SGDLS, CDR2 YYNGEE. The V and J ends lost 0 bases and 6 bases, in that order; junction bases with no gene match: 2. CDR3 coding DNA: TGTGCCAGCAGCGTAGAAGGGACAGATGAAAAACTGTTTTTT. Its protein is CASSVEGTDEKLFF.

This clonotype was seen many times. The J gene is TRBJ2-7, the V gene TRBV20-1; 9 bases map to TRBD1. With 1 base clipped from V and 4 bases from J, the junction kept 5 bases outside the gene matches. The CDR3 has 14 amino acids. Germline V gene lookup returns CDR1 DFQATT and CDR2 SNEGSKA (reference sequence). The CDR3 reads CSARVTGGTYEQYF. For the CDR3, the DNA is TGCAGTGCTAGAGTGACAGGGGGTACGTACGAGCAGTACTTC.

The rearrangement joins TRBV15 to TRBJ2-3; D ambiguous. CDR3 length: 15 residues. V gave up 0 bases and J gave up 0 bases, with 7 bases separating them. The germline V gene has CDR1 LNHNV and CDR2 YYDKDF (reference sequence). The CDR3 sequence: CATSRDSASTDTQYF. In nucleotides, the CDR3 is TGTGCCACCAGCAGAGATTCGGCTAGCACAGATACGCAGTATTTT.